Reported below is one TCR beta chain. Its antigen is unidentified. CDR3 size: 10 residues. Germline CDR1 reads SQVTM; CDR2 reads ANQGSEA. V lost 3 bases and J 11 bases, leaving 10 bases between the germline ends. The source of the sample is a study of a mutant IDH1 vaccine in newly diagnosed glioma. This sample's time point: week 35, safety follow-up. It was 300 ug of mutant IDH1 20-mer peptide that made up each vaccine dose, given with topical imiquimod. Assay: immunoSEQ multiplex PCR; the TCRdb copy retains only in-frame clones and omits some. The sample lists about 32,000 clones, roughly 75% occurring once.

The sequence came from a man in his forties with glioma. Some clones in this sample may be carry-over from other donors' samples. The chain combines TRBV29-1 with TRBJ1-1, with a possible D match to TRBD1 (5 bases). Sequenced material: PBMCs, taken from a glioma patient whose treatment included an IDH1 peptide vaccine. CDR3 region: CSVEAGRAFF. The CDR3 DNA sequence: TGCAGCGTTGAGGCAGGGAGGGCTTTCTTT.